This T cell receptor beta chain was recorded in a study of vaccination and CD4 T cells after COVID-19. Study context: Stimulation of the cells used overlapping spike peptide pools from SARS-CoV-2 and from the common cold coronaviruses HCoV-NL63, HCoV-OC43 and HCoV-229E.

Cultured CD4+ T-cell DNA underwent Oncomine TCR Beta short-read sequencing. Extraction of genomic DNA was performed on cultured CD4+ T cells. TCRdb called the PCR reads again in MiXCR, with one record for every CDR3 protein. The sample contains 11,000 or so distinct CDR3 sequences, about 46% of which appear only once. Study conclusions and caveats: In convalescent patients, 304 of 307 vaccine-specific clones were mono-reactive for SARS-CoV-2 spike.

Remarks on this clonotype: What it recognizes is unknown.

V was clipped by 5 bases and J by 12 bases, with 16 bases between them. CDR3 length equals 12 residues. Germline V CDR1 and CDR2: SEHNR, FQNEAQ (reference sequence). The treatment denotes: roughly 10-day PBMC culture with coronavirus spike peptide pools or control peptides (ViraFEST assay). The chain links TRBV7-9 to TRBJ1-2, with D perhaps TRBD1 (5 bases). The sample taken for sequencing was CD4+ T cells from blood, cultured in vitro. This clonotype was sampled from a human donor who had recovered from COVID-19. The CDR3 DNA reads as TGTGCCAGCAGCGCCCTTGGGACCTGGAACACCTTC. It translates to CASSALGTWNTF.